One T cell receptor beta chain is described in this entry. Its antigen is currently not known. Nothing much larger sits one base from this clone, and base qualities are not available. The sample comes from a study of OX40 agonist ivuxolimab in advanced cancers. For the study in its entirety: Ivuxolimab was an agonistic, fully human IgG2 monoclonal antibody directed against OX40 (CD134), a costimulatory receptor. The paper covers the monotherapy dose-escalation part of the phase I ivuxolimab trial, which included N = 52 patients. Peripheral TCRbeta sequencing was intended to test whether TCR sequence diversity was altered and clonal T-cell expansion was caused by ivuxolimab. Prior anti-PD-1, anti-PD-L1 or anti-CTLA-4 therapy was permitted, and checkpoint inhibitors had been received by approximately 39% of dose-escalation patients. The dose-escalation cohort was 82.7% male with a mean age of approximately 60 years, ranging from 23 to 79. Of the approximately 54 dose-escalation patients, hepatocellular carcinoma was present in about 20, melanoma in around 15, renal cell carcinoma in 9 and head and neck cancer in 9. Intravenous ivuxolimab was administered to patients every 2 weeks at six dose levels: 0.01, 0.1, 0.3, 1.5, 3 and 10 mg/kg. Partial responses were achieved by three dose-escalation patients, of whom one had hepatocellular carcinoma and two had cutaneous melanoma.

General study outcomes and caveats: The antigen specificity of the clonally expanded peripheral T cells was not determined. At doses from 0.1 to 3.0 mg/kg, clonal expansion was seen in both CD4+ and CD8+ blood T cells between baseline and week 6. After ivuxolimab, more expanded clones were found on average in CD8+ T cells than in CD4+ T cells. In the 0.1-3.0 mg/kg groups, partial responders had among the lowest normalized peripheral clonal expansion, particularly in CD8+ T cells. Low levels of normalized T-cell clonal expansion were also seen in some patients who did not respond.

The trim is 4 bases for V and 2 bases for J, with a gap of 13 bases between the germline ends. Its CDR3 holds 14 amino acids, cysteine through phenylalanine. Only CDR3 DNA remains: 42 bases, in frame from the first base. CDR1 is given as SGHDT and CDR2 as YYEEEE, both from the germline V gene. The trial excluded patients who had a history of autoimmune disease or were on systemic immunosuppression. Peripheral blood for TCR sequencing was collected from all dose cohorts at baseline, on cycle 4 day 1, and on cycle 7 day 1. Samples were obtained from an open-label, multicenter, first-in-human phase I dose-escalation trial of ivuxolimab. Adults with locally advanced or metastatic head and neck squamous cell, hepatocellular, melanoma or renal cell carcinoma were enrolled in the trial. CD4+ and CD8+ T cells were sorted separately from peripheral blood before TCR sequencing. Genomic DNA was extracted from sorted cells for sequencing of the TCRbeta CDR3 region. TCRbeta CDR3 regions were sequenced using the immunoSEQ Assay. Drawn from immuneACCESS, this table holds only the in-frame rearrangements with V and J called that TCRdb kept. Clones are partly lost; checked studies trace under half to an unresolved V gene and leave the rest unexplained. The sample contains about 16,000 clones, around 80% of them found a single time. The ten biggest clones cover 46% of the sample.

The rearrangement combines TRBV5-6 with TRBJ2-7, and perhaps TRBD1 as D gene, on 5 matching bases. The source is an adult with an advanced solid tumor such as melanoma, head and neck, liver or kidney cancer. Here the sequenced sample was CD4+ or CD8+ T cells sorted from blood, taken in a trial of the OX40 agonist ivuxolimab. The sequenced DNA is TGTGCCAGCAGCCCGGTAGGGGATGCCTACGAGCAGTACTTC. Translated, this gives CASSPVGDAYEQYF.